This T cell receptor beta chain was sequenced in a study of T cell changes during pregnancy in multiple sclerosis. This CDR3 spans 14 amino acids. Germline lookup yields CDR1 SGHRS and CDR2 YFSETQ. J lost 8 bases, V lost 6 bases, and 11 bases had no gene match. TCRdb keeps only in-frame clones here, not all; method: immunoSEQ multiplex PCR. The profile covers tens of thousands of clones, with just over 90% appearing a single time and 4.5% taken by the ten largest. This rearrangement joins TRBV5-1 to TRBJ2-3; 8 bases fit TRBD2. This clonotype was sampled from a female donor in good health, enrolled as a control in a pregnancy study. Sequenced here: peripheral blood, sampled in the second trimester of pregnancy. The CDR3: CASNPERGRGTQYF. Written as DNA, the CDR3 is TGCGCCAGCAACCCGGAGCGGGGGAGGGGTACGCAGTATTTT.